This T cell receptor beta chain was recorded in a study of graft-versus-host responses after intestinal transplantation. About this clone: Its antigen is still unknown.

This CDR3 is 17 amino acids long. CDR1 is SGHDN and CDR2 is FVKESK in the germline V gene. V was cut by 4 bases and J by 3 bases, with 22 bases left in between. Here immunoSEQ multiplex PCR was the method, and the copy in TCRdb shows in-frame clones only, minus some. The table has about 120,000 clones, 90% to 95% seen once; the top ten hold 3.3%. This TCR came from a human donor who received an intestinal transplant. The chain couples TRBV14 to TRBJ2-7, with D possibly TRBD1 on 6 matching bases. The sequencing here drew on unstimulated CD8+ T cells sorted from spleen or lymph node cells, taken before intestinal transplant. CDR3 sequence (DNA): TGTGCCAGCAGCCCCCTGGGAACAGGGCCCTTATTCTACGAGCAGTACTTC. This gives the protein CASSPLGTGPLFYEQYF.